This T cell receptor (beta chain) was recovered during a study of blood T cells in healthy people across ages (dated by TCRdb to 2013 to 2016). Background on the whole study: Template switching captured roughly one uniquely barcoded TCR beta cDNA molecule per two T cells in model experiments. Using deep sequencing normalized with unique cDNA molecular identifiers, the study measured how TCR beta repertoire diversity changes with age. Four age groups were formed from the donors: young (average approximately 15 years), middle-aged (around 37), aged (about 68) and long-lived (around 82). To avoid experimental bias, donors of different ages were distributed randomly across sequencing lanes. The study analyzed two additional independent replicas of 1 million unique cDNA reads from the same blood draw for two donors, one aged 18 to 29 and one aged 80 or older.

Turning to this clonotype: This receptor's antigen is unknown. At one end the junction does not follow the germline gene, possibly because of a read error.

Receptors were amplified or captured by 5' RACE. Sequenced on an Illumina HiSeq 2500. A second PCR of about 6 to 11 cycles was run with a J-beta primer mix and a sample-barcoded 5' primer. A template-switch 5' adaptor carrying 12 random nucleotides introduced a unique molecular identifier onto each TCR beta cDNA molecule. Each sample yielded at least 3 million CDR3-containing paired-end reads. First-strand cDNA was synthesized from all RNA with the Mint cDNA synthesis kit, primed by a TRBC-specific oligonucleotide. Following uracil-DNA glycosylase treatment, a first 18-cycle PCR with universal primers M1SS and BC2_uni_R was performed on all cDNA. Concerning the study's data processing: Each sample was normalized by randomly selecting 1 million high-quality reads, each carrying a distinct molecular identifier. Instead of being binned into consensus sequences, reads with shared molecular identifiers were discarded. MiTCR, run with a Q25 quality threshold and the strictest error-elimination algorithm, handled CDR3 identification, clonotype clustering and error correction. A nonparametric unseen species model with Euler transformation was used to estimate a lower bound on total TCR beta diversity. TCRdb reworked the public reads: Q25 trimming with fastp, MiXCR clone assembly, productive beta chains retained. Rows with one shared CDR3 protein collapse into an entry with the most common genes and DNA. TCRdb, rather than the study authors, made the V and J calls. For this sample the table gives 600,000 to 850,000 distinct CDR3 sequences, of which roughly 41% were detected only once. About 20% of the sample belongs to the ten largest clones.

The 39 donors, aged roughly 6 to 95 years, were systemically healthy Caucasian individuals from Russia. Approximately 9 milliliters of peripheral blood were collected from each donor into EDTA-treated Vacutainer tubes. Ficoll-Paque density-gradient centrifugation was used to isolate PBMCs, with at least 6 million obtained per sample. Trizol reagent was used to extract total RNA from PBMCs, with at least 5.5 micrograms per sample. For every donor, an aliquot of PBMCs went through flow cytometry to measure the percentages of naive CD45RAhigh/CD27high T cells. What the study reported, not specific to this receptor: Compared with the aged group, the long-lived group had more naive CD4+ T cells, fewer expanded clones and increased TCR diversity, suggesting age selection. There was a strong correlation between observed TCR beta diversity and the percentage of naive T cells measured by flow cytometry. Total diversity estimates from one million sequenced T cells were considered lower bounds and underestimates. Donor CMV infection status was unknown, potentially confounding age-related changes in expanded clonotypes. Because profiling used bulk unsorted PBMCs, naive and antigen-experienced compartments could not be compared conclusively. Observed TCR beta diversity per million T cells fell roughly linearly with age, and a significant reduction was already apparent by age about 43.

The CDR3 contains 18 residues, cysteine and phenylalanine counted. The sequence is cut down to CDR3 DNA, 54 bases in frame from base 1. CDR1 and CDR2 were assigned from the germline V gene as MNHEY and SVGAGI. Sequenced sample: blood. Recombination connected TRBV6-5 to TRBJ1-5, with 10 bases in between that match TRBD1. The receptor comes from a woman aged 60-70 years in good health. The CDR3 region reads CASSYRDRGPYSNQPRHF. The DNA sequence follows: TGTGCCAGCAGCTACCGGGACAGGGGTCCGTATAGCAATCAGCCCCGGCATTTT.